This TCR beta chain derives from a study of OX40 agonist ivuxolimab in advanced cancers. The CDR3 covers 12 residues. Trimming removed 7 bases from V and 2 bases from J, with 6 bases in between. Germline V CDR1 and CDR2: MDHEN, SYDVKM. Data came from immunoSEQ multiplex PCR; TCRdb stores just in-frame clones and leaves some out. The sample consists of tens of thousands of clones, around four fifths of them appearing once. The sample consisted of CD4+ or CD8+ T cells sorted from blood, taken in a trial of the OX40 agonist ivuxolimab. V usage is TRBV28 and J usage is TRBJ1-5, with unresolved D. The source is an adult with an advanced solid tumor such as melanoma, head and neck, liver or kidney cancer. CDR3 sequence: CASTKGNQPQHF. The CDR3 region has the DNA TGTGCCAGCACCAAGGGCAATCAGCCCCAGCATTTT. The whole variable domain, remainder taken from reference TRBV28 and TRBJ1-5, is DVKVTQSSRYLVKRTGEKVFLECVQDMDHENMFWYRQDPGLGLRLIYFSYDVKMKEKGDIPEGYSVSREKKERFSLILESASTNQTSMYLCASTKGNQPQHFGDGTRLSIL.